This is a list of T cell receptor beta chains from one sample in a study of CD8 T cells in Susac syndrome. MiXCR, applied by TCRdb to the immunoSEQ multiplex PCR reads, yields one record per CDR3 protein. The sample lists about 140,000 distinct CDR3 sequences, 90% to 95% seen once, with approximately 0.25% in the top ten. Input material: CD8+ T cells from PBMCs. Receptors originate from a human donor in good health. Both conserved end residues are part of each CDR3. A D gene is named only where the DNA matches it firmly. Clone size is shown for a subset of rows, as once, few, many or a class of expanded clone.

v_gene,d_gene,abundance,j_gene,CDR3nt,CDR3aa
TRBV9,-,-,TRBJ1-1,TGTGCCAGCAGCGGTGGGGTGAACACTGAAGCTTTCTTT,CASSGGVNTEAFF
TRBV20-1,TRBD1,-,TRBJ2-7,TGCAGTGCTGGGGGACAGGCGACCTACGAGCAGTACTTC,CSAGGQATYEQYF
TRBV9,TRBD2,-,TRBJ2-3,TGTGCCAGCAGCGTGAGCGGGAGATCGAAAGATACGCAGTATTTT,CASSVSGRSKDTQYF
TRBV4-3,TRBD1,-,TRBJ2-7,TGCGCCAGCAGCCCCGACCCGGGACAGGGTTTGCTAGGGCAGTACTTC,CASSPDPGQGLLGQYF
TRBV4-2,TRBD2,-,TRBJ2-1,TGTGCCAGCAGCCAAGATGTGAGTCTAGCGGGGTCCAATGAGCAGTTCTTC,CASSQDVSLAGSNEQFF
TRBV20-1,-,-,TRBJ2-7,TGCAGTGCTAGAGGGGGCTACGAGCAGTACTTC,CSARGGYEQYF
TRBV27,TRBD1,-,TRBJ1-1,TGTGCCAGCAGTTTGGGGACAGGGTTGGGGAACACTGAAGCTTTCTTT,CASSLGTGLGNTEAFF
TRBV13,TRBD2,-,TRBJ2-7,TGTGCCAGCAGCTTAGGCCTAGCGGGAGCCGAGCAGTACTTC,CASSLGLAGAEQYF
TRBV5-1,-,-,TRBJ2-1,TGCGCCAGCAGCGCCCTTGGGTACGACAATGAGCAGTTCTTC,CASSALGYDNEQFF
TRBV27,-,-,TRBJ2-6,TGTGCCAGCAGCCCCTCTGCCTGGCTTGGGGCCAACGTCCTGACTTTC,CASSPSAWLGANVLTF
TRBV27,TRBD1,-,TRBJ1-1,TGTGCCAGCAGTCCGGGACAGGGGTACACTGAAGCTTTCTTT,CASSPGQGYTEAFF
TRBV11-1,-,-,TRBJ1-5,TGTGCCAGCAGCTTAGCTGGCCCCAATCAGCCCCAGCATTTT,CASSLAGPNQPQHF
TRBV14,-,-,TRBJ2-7,TGTGCCAGCAGCCAAATGCAATTGTCTCCTTCCTACGAGCAGTACTTC,CASSQMQLSPSYEQYF
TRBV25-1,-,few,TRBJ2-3,TGTGCCAGTAGCTCCGGCGCAGATACGCAGTATTTT,CASSSGADTQYF
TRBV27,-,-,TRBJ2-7,TGTGCCAGCAGTTGGGGTACCGGGGAGCAGTACTTC,CASSWGTGEQYF
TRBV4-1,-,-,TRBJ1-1,TGCGCCAGCAGCTTCGGAGGGGCGAAAGTGAACACTGAAGCTTTCTTT,CASSFGGAKVNTEAFF
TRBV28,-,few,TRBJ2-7,TGTGCCAGTAGTCCTGGACTATCCTACGAGCAGTACTTC,CASSPGLSYEQYF
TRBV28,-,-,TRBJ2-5,TGTGCCAGCAGTTTATCAAGACTCCCTCCGGCGTCCCAAGAGACCCAGTACTTC,CASSLSRLPPASQETQYF
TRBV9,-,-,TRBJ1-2,TGTGCCAGCAGCCCCGCGGGTGCGGAGGACTATGGCTACACCTTC,CASSPAGAEDYGYTF
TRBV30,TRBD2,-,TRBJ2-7,TGTGCCTGGAATAGCGGGGCCTACGAGCAGTACTTC,CAWNSGAYEQYF
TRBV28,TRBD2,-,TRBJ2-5,TGTGCCAGCAGTTTAGGCCCCTCGGCGGGAGACGTGGGAGAGACCCAGTACTTC,CASSLGPSAGDVGETQYF
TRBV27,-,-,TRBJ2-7,TGTGCCAGCAGTCTCTGGGGGGGGGCCCACGAGCAGTACTTC,CASSLWGGAHEQYF
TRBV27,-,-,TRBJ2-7,TGTGCCAGCAGTTCTGGAGAGAGCTCCTACGAGCAGTACTTC,CASSSGESSYEQYF
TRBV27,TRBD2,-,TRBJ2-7,TGTGCCAGCAGTCCCGGGACTAGCGTTCACGAGCAGTACTTC,CASSPGTSVHEQYF
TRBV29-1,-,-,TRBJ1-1,TGCAGCGTTGAACCCACGATCACTGAAGCTTTCTTT,CSVEPTITEAFF
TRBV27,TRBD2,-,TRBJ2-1,TGTGCCAGCAGTTTATCTAGCGGGAGTGGCAATGAGCAGTTCTTC,CASSLSSGSGNEQFF
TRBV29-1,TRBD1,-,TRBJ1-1,TGCAGCGTTGGGGACAGGGGAACTGAAGCTTTCTTT,CSVGDRGTEAFF
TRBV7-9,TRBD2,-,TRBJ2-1,TGTGCCAGCAGTCGTAGCGGGAGAGGGTACAATGAGCAGTTCTTC,CASSRSGRGYNEQFF
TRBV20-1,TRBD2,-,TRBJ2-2,TGCAGTGCTAGAGATAGGCTAGCGGGAGACACCGGGGAGCTGTTTTTT,CSARDRLAGDTGELFF
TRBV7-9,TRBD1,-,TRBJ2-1,TGTGCCAGCAACCCAGGGGGTAATGAGCAGTTCTTC,CASNPGGNEQFF
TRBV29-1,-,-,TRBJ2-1,TGCAGCGTTCTGCGGAATGAGCAGTTCTTC,CSVLRNEQFF
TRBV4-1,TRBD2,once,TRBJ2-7,TGCGCCAGCAGCCAAGTCCCGACTAGCGGGAGCTACGAGCAGTACTTC,CASSQVPTSGSYEQYF
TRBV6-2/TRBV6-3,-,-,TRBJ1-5,TGTGCCAGCAACGTTGGGGTCAGTCAGCCCCAGCATTTT,CASNVGVSQPQHF